Sequencing of this T cell receptor beta chain was carried out in a study of blood T cell repertoires in COVID-19. Study at large: Sites across the United States, Italy and Spain contributed samples from acute and convalescent COVID-19. Sample material is recorded as cDNA or gDNA derived from T cells, B-cell-depleted T cells, or PBMCs.

In the authors' methods: Amplification from reference gene primers served as the basis for estimated nucleated cell counts. Only in-frame clones appear in the TCRdb table, and some are missing; sequencing was by immunoSEQ multiplex PCR. That table is the source of V, J and clone size, and D and trimming were worked out from the DNA. The sample has 200,000 to 250,000 clones, roughly 84% seen once. Germline lookup yields CDR1 MNHEY and CDR2 SVGAGI. After removal of 8 bases from V and 8 bases from J, the junction contained 13 bases not matched to a gene. There are 14 residues in the CDR3. The source is a man aged 35 to 55 with active or convalescent COVID-19. The source material was peripheral blood. The chain has TRBV6-5 and TRBJ1-2, with 8 bases that match TRBD1. The CDR3, as DNA: TGTGCCAGCGTGCTACAGGGGGTAATGGGCGGCTACACCTTC. It codes for CASVLQGVMGGYTF.